This TCR beta chain was sequenced in a study of shared clonotypes between healthy human individuals. Germline V gene sequence: CDR1 SGDLS, CDR2 YYNGEE. This CDR3 region has 16 residues. J was trimmed by 9 bases and V by 3 bases; bases with no gene match: 13. Concerning this clone: Its antigen remains unidentified.

Notes on the study in general: Expectations were that clonotype sharing among donors would be affected by sequencing depth. For naive CD4 cells, approximately 4.8% of clonotypes were shared across a handful of donors.

The authors distributed each subset's genomic DNA evenly over several immunoSEQ plates. TCRdb's table, derived via immunoSEQ multiplex PCR, lists solely in-frame clones and lacks some. The sample includes 1.4 million to 1.5 million clones, roughly 96% of them seen just once. This TCR was recovered from a man under 40 in good health. The gene calls are TRBV9 and TRBJ2-1; 9 bases line up with TRBD2. The sample comprised naive CD4+ T cells sorted from blood. Indicated subset: CD45RA+ positively selected. CDR3 sequence: CASSENPSGAYGEQFF. The DNA for the CDR3 is TGTGCCAGCAGCGAAAACCCTAGCGGGGCCTACGGTGAGCAGTTCTTC.